The TCR beta chain described here comes from a study of OX40 agonist ivuxolimab in advanced cancers. Study results and caveats: Fewer expanded clones were found on average in CD4+ than in CD8+ T cells.

As regards this clone: Antigen unknown.

Baseline was the first blood sampling point, followed by cycle 4 day 1 and cycle 7 day 1. The V and J ends lost 3 bases and 0 bases respectively, with 14 bases between them. CDR1 and CDR2 (germline): SGHRS, YFSETQ. The CDR3 has 16 residues. Some clones are missing from TCRdb's copy, which holds only in-frame ones; the method was immunoSEQ multiplex PCR. The sample gives some 100,000 clones, 70% to 85% of which show up once; roughly 5.5% is in the top ten. The V and J genes are TRBV5-1 and TRBJ2-3; a possible D gene is TRBD2 (5 bases). The TCR comes from an adult with an advanced solid tumor such as melanoma, head and neck, liver or kidney cancer. The input for sequencing was CD4+ or CD8+ T cells sorted from blood, taken in a trial of the OX40 agonist ivuxolimab. The CDR3 coding sequence is TGCGCCAGCAGCTCCCGGACTTCGGGAAGCACAGATACGCAGTATTTT. Its translation: CASSSRTSGSTDTQYF.